Listed here are 30 T cell receptor beta chains from one sample, sequenced in a study of blood T cell repertoires in COVID-19 (dated by TCRdb to about 2020). The library was obtained by the immunoSEQ multiplex PCR assay. The table comes from immuneACCESS by way of TCRdb, which keeps in-frame sequences with V and J called. Part of the clones is missing from these tables; in studies checked, under half for an unresolved V gene and the rest for unknown reasons. The sample table records around 150,000 clones; approximately 87% of these occur just once. The biggest ten clones account for 2% to 2.5% of the sample. The sequencing input was peripheral blood. All receptors derive from a man aged 45-65 years with active COVID-19.

For this clone: It is unclear where the CDR3 begins or ends on the DNA, so no DNA is shown, and the CDR3 is as TCRdb lists it. The chain links TRBV6-2 or TRBV6-3 to TRBJ2-1; whether TRBD2, the table's D call, matches the DNA was not checked. Germline V gene lookup returns CDR1 MNHEY and CDR2 SVGEGT. The CDR3 is 13 residues long, ends included. CDR3 protein: CASSFGPGSRGFF.

This sequence joins TRBV29-1 and TRBJ1-6, with D perhaps matching TRBD1 (5 bases). This CDR3 region has 14 residues. CDR1 SQVTM and CDR2 ANQGSEA come from the germline V gene. V gave up 3 bases and J gave up 11 bases, with 17 bases separating them. The CDR3 sequence is CSVDLQVIPPPLHF. CDR3 sequence (DNA): TGCAGCGTTGACCTACAGGTTATTCCTCCACCCCTCCACTTT. Drawing the rest from reference TRBV29-1 and TRBJ1-6, the complete variable domain is SAVISQKPSRDICQRGTSLTIQCQVDSQVTMMFWYRQQPGQSLTLIATANQGSEATYESGFVIDKFPISRPNLTFSTLTVSNMSPEDSSIYLCSVDLQVIPPPLHFGNGTRLTVT.

The chain couples TRBV6-1 to TRBJ1-2; D not certain. Looked up from germline, CDR1 is MNHNS and CDR2 is SASEGT. V was pared by 2 bases and J by 0 bases, with 4 bases between. The CDR3 consists of 13 residues. The chain's CDR3 is CASSENTNYGYTF. The CDR3 DNA is TGTGCCAGCAGTGAAAACACTAACTATGGCTACACCTTC.

The V gene is TRBV27, the J gene TRBJ2-7; D may be TRBD1 (5 bases). Germline CDR1 is MNHEY and CDR2 is SMNVEV (reference sequence). Trimming pared 2 bases from V and 3 bases from J, leaving 8 bases between. This CDR3 contains 13 residues. CDR3 DNA sequence: TGTGCCAGCAGTTTAGGACATTACTACGAGCAGTACTTC. It specifies CASSLGHYYEQYF.

The genes are TRBV27 and TRBJ2-1; 9 bases map to TRBD2. Germline V gene sequence: CDR1 MNHEY, CDR2 SMNVEV (reference sequence). J gave up 9 bases and V 7 bases, and 10 bases lay outside the gene matches. The CDR3 extends over 14 amino acids. The DNA for the CDR3 is TGTGCCAGCACGGCTAGCGGGGCCCTCGGTGAGCAGTTCTTC. Amino acid sequence: CASTASGALGEQFF.

As for this clone: Other DNA variants within this sample encode the same CDR3. V and J are TRBV9 and TRBJ2-7, with 10 bases aligning to TRBD1. Germline V gives CDR1 SGDLS, CDR2 YYNGEE. Trimming at V came to 0 bases and at J to 4 bases, leaving 4 bases not matched to a gene. This CDR3 is built from 15 residues. The CDR3 DNA follows: TGTGCCAGCAGCGTAGGGACAGGGGGTTTGTACGAGCAGTACTTC. It is translated as CASSVGTGGLYEQYF.

This rearrangement joins TRBV5-1 to TRBJ2-4; 9 bases are a match to TRBD2. The CDR3 has 14 amino acids. Unmatched junction bases numbered 7, after V lost 4 bases and J lost 8 bases. CDR1 is SGHRS and CDR2 is YFSETQ in the germline V gene. The CDR3 bases are TGCGCCAGCAGCGCGCTAGCGGGGATGGACATTCAGTACTTC. Protein product: CASSALAGMDIQYF.

The chain joins TRBV13 to TRBJ2-2, with D maybe TRBD1 (6 bases). Germline-derived CDR1 and CDR2 are PRHDT and FYEKMQ (reference sequence). This CDR3 comprises 14 residues. Trimming stripped 3 bases from V and 2 bases from J, with 7 bases between. CDR3 sequence (DNA): TGTGCCAGCAGCTTGGGACATAACACCGGGGAGCTGTTTTTT. Protein sequence: CASSLGHNTGELFF.

J is TRBJ2-5 and V is TRBV6-6; D is perhaps TRBD1 (6 bases). The V gene's germline CDR1 is MNHNY and CDR2 SVGAGI (reference sequence). This CDR3 contains 16 residues. Trimming took 1 base from V and 4 from J, leaving 16 bases between them. The CDR3 sequence: CASSYFTGSPGETQYF. The CDR3 region has the DNA TGTGCCAGCAGTTACTTTACAGGGTCCCCTGGAGAGACCCAGTACTTC.

The chain carries TRBV19 and TRBJ1-3; 7 bases agree with TRBD1. Germline CDR1 and CDR2: LNHDA and SQIVND (reference sequence). The V gene end was trimmed by 5 bases and the J gene end by 3 bases; junction bases not matched to a gene: 7. This CDR3 region has 15 residues. The CDR3 nucleotides are TGTGCCAGTAGTTCAGACAGGGTTGGTGGAAACACCATATATTTT. Protein product: CASSSDRVGGNTIYF.

This chain joins TRBV6-5 and TRBJ2-2; a weak D match, TRBD2 (5 bases). Germline V gives CDR1 MNHEY, CDR2 SVGAGI. The CDR3 is made up of 13 amino acids. The V end was cut by 0 bases, the J end by 7 bases, with 6 bases between. The CDR3 sequence is CASSYSGGGELFF. CDR3 in DNA: TGTGCCAGCAGTTACTCAGGAGGCGGGGAGCTGTTTTTT.

The chain combines TRBV29-1 with TRBJ1-3; D is unresolved. The V gene's germline CDR1 is SQVTM and CDR2 ANQGSEA. V gave up 3 bases and J gave up 0 bases, with 15 bases separating them. CDR3 length: 16 residues. CDR3 residues: CSVEEGVGPSGNTIYF. As DNA, the CDR3 is TGCAGCGTTGAGGAGGGAGTCGGCCCCTCTGGAAACACCATATATTTT. Variable domain in full (rest from reference TRBV29-1 and TRBJ1-3): SAVISQKPSRDICQRGTSLTIQCQVDSQVTMMFWYRQQPGQSLTLIATANQGSEATYESGFVIDKFPISRPNLTFSTLTVSNMSPEDSSIYLCSVEEGVGPSGNTIYFGEGSWLTVV.

The chain combines TRBV19 with TRBJ2-4; tentative D call: TRBD2 (5 bases). This CDR3 is built from 13 residues. Deletions cut 7 bases from V and 5 bases from J, with 12 bases between. Germline V gene data show CDR1 as LNHDA and CDR2 as SQIVND (reference sequence). The CDR3: CASIPVGENIQYF. The CDR3, as DNA: TGTGCCAGTATCCCGGTCGGGGAAAACATTCAGTACTTC.

In its sample, this clone was seen a few times. This chain connects TRBV10-1 to TRBJ1-2; 9 bases agree with TRBD1. The germline V gene encodes CDR1 WNHNN and CDR2 SYGVQD (reference sequence). V trimming: 7 bases; J trimming: 4 bases; junction bases outside the gene matches: 1. This CDR3 has 12 residues. In nucleotides, the CDR3 is TGCGCCAGCATGGGACAGGGCTATGGCTACACCTTC. As protein: CASMGQGYGYTF.

V gene TRBV24-1 combines with J gene TRBJ2-3; the match to TRBD1 covers 9 bases. The trim removed 8 bases at V and 2 bases at J, leaving 7 bases unmatched. Germline V gives CDR1 KGHDR, CDR2 SFDVKD. The CDR3 extends over 15 amino acids. The CDR3 DNA reads as TGTGCCACCAAAGAGGGGACAGGGCTCACAGATACGCAGTATTTT. It encodes CATKEGTGLTDTQYF.

This clone was detected once. The V call is TRBV7-3, the J call TRBJ2-2, with D perhaps TRBD2 (6 bases). Deletions cut 2 bases from V and 0 bases from J, with 16 bases between. The CDR3 is 18 amino acids. Per germline, CDR1 SGHTA and CDR2 FQGTGA. CDR3 DNA: TGTGCCAGCAGCTTACGGCCCTTTAGCGGTGCGAACACCGGGGAGCTGTTTTTT. It encodes CASSLRPFSGANTGELFF.

V is TRBV18 and J is TRBJ1-6; possibly TRBD1 for D (6 bases). Germline CDR1 reads KGHSH; CDR2 reads LQKENI. Trimming took off 3 bases at V and 10 bases at J, with 13 bases between the two ends. This CDR3 contains 14 residues. The CDR3 coding sequence is TGTGCCAGCTCACCGACCAGGGGAAGATCACCCCTCCACTTT. It translates to CASSPTRGRSPLHF.

This clone was detected once. The V gene is TRBV21-1, the J gene TRBJ1-2; the table assigns TRBD1, which was not confirmed against the DNA. TRBV21-1 constitutes a pseudogene. The CDR3 length is 16 residues. CDR3 sequence: CASSKVGTTGRDGYTF. CDR3 in DNA: TGTGCCAGCAGCAAAGTGGGAACTACAGGGAGAGATGGCTACACCTTC.

The chain uses TRBV7-9 and TRBJ2-1, with 8 positions matching TRBD2. Trimming at V came to 8 bases and at J to 9 bases, leaving 18 bases not matched to a gene. This CDR3 is built from 16 residues. The germline CDR1 and CDR2 sequences are SEHNR and FQNEAQ (reference sequence). CDR3: CASGLDPGLVEGEQFF. CDR3 bases: TGTGCCAGCGGGCTCGACCCGGGACTAGTTGAGGGTGAGCAGTTCTTC.

The rearrangement joins TRBV7-9 to TRBJ2-1; weak D call: TRBD2 (6 bases). Trimming stripped 3 bases from V and 6 bases from J, with 9 bases between. The CDR3 sequence is 13 residues long. CDR1 is SEHNR, CDR2 FQNEAQ, per germline (reference sequence). For the CDR3, the DNA is TGTGCCAGCAGCTTGACCGGGGGCAATGAGCAGTTCTTC. Translated, it gives CASSLTGGNEQFF.

Details on this clone: One junction end does not reproduce the germline sequence, and a read error may be involved. The V and J genes are TRBV10-1 and TRBJ2-5; TRBD2 aligns across 7 bases. The CDR3 covers 14 residues. CDR1 WNHNN and CDR2 SYGVQD come from the germline V gene (reference sequence). This CDR3 is CASNKSRTLAGLDF. CDR3 DNA: TGCGCCAGCAATAAATCCCGGACCTTAGCGGGTCTTGACTTC.

The chain has TRBV6-2 or TRBV6-3 and TRBJ2-5; 9 nucleotides match TRBD2. The CDR3 has 20 residues. The germline CDR1 and CDR2 sequences are MNHEY and SVGEGT. The ends lost 2 bases at V and 5 bases at J; junction bases unmatched: 21. The CDR3 DNA follows: TGTGCCAGCAGTTACGGTTTTTTCAAACCTCCGGGACTAGCTATGGAGACCCAGTACTTC. Its protein product is CASSYGFFKPPGLAMETQYF.

The chain carries TRBV7-2 and TRBJ2-7, with 10 nucleotides matching TRBD2. V was pared by 5 bases and J by 4 bases, with 8 bases of the junction left unmatched. Germline values: CDR1 SGHTA, CDR2 FQGNSA. The CDR3 extends over 15 amino acids. CDR3 sequence reads: CASSGQRGGGYEQYF. CDR3 nucleotide sequence: TGTGCCAGCAGCGGGCAGCGGGGGGGCGGGTACGAGCAGTACTTC.

The chain recombines TRBV19 with TRBJ2-5; TRBD1 matches 10 bases. The CDR3 spans 15 residues. V lost 4 bases and J lost 2; bases outside the gene matches: 4. Germline loops: CDR1 LNHDA, CDR2 SQIVND (reference sequence). In nucleotides, the CDR3 is TGTGCCAGTAGTAGGCCGGGACAGGGGCAAGAGACCCAGTACTTC. It specifies CASSRPGQGQETQYF. Complete variable domain (other parts from reference TRBV19 and TRBJ2-5): DGGITQSPKYLFRKEGQNVTLSCEQNLNHDAMYWYRQDPGQGLRLIYYSQIVNDFQKGDIAEGYSVSREKKESFPLTVTSAQKNPTAFYLCASSRPGQGQETQYFGPGTRLLVL.

This CDR3 reads CASSSTRGGRNEQFF. CDR3 in DNA: TGTGCCAGCAGCTCAACCAGAGGGGGTCGCAATGAGCAGTTCTTC. The chain uses TRBV7-9 and TRBJ2-1; tentatively, D is TRBD1 (6 bases). Between the trimmed V and J ends, which lost 4 bases and 6 bases, there was a span of 16 bases. The CDR3 extends over 15 amino acids. Looked up from germline, CDR1 is SEHNR and CDR2 is FQNEAQ (reference sequence).

The chain has TRBV21-1 and TRBJ2-3; TRBD2, the D gene given by the table, was not confirmed from the DNA. TRBV21-1 is classified as a pseudogene. CDR3 size: 14 residues. The CDR3 DNA is TGTGCCAGCAGCAGTAGCGACCAATCGGATACGCAGTATTTT. Translating gives CASSSSDQSDTQYF.

The chain has TRBV6-6 and TRBJ2-1, with D unclear. CDR1 is MNHNY and CDR2 is SVGAGI in the germline V gene (reference sequence). Trimming removed 8 bases at V and 8 bases at J, with 22 bases between. The CDR3 sequence is 15 residues long. The CDR3 sequence: CASCVSSNSLDEQFF. DNA of the CDR3: TGTGCCAGCTGCGTTAGCTCTAATTCTCTGGATGAGCAGTTCTTC.

The V gene is TRBV9, the J gene TRBJ2-1, with a tentative D call TRBD2 (5 bases). V gave up 3 bases and J gave up 0 bases, with 7 bases separating them. This CDR3 comprises 14 residues. Germline V lookup: CDR1 SGDLS, CDR2 YYNGEE. DNA of the CDR3: TGTGCCAGCAGCGCTACTAGCTCCTACAATGAGCAGTTCTTC. Encoded protein: CASSATSSYNEQFF. Full variable domain (rest looked up from reference TRBV9 and TRBJ2-1): DSGVTQTPKHLITATGQRVTLRCSPRSGDLSVYWYQQSLDQGLQFLIQYYNGEERAKGNILERFSAQQFPDLHSELNLSSLELGDSALYFCASSATSSYNEQFFGPGTRLTVL.

The chain joins TRBV11-2 to TRBJ1-5; tentative D call: TRBD1 (5 bases). The V end was cut by 1 base, the J end by 4 bases, with 11 bases between. Germline V lookup: CDR1 SGHAT, CDR2 FQNNGV. The CDR3 is made up of 15 amino acids. The CDR3 here is CASSLGTKPNQPQHF. As DNA, the CDR3 is TGTGCCAGCAGCTTAGGGACAAAGCCTAATCAGCCCCAGCATTTT.

The chain carries TRBV7-2 and TRBJ2-5, with D perhaps matching TRBD1 (6 bases). CDR1 is SGHTA, CDR2 FQGNSA, per germline. V lost 2 bases, J lost 3 bases, and 7 bases lay in between. The CDR3 runs 13 residues. The CDR3 sequence: CASSLTGKETQYF. The CDR3 DNA is TGTGCCAGCAGCTTAACAGGGAAAGAGACCCAGTACTTC. Using reference TRBV7-2 and TRBJ2-5 for the parts outside the CDR3, the full variable domain is GAGVSQSPSNKVTEKGKDVELRCDPISGHTALYWYRQSLGQGLEFLIYFQGNSAPDKSGLPSDRFSAERTGGSVSTLTIQRTQQEDSAVYLCASSLTGKETQYFGPGTRLLVL.